The 29 T cell receptor beta chains listed next were all sequenced from one sample in a study of human T cells and chemical hapten exposure. TCRdb called the RACE reads again in MiXCR, with one record for every CDR3 protein. The table has some 300,000 distinct CDR3 sequences, about 5% seen once. As to time point: pre-sensitization, week 0. Treatment noted: therapeutic diphenylcyclopropenone sensitization with weekly scalp DPC. The sample here was whole blood, taken in connection with sensitization to the hapten diphenylcyclopropenone (DPC). Every receptor here comes from a woman younger than 30 with alopecia areata. Some clones in this sample may be carry-over from other donors' samples.

The chain is built from TRBV7-2 and TRBJ2-1; D gene unclear. Deletions cut 5 bases from V and 2 bases from J, with 7 bases between. This CDR3 region has 13 residues. Germline loops: CDR1 SGHTA, CDR2 FQGNSA. The CDR3 coding sequence is TGTGCCAGCAGCCCCGAGGCCTACAATGAGCAGTTCTTC. Protein: CASSPEAYNEQFF.

This clonotype was seen a handful of times. This chain links TRBV27 with TRBJ1-4; 7 nucleotides match TRBD1. The CDR3 is 14 amino acids. The trim removed 7 bases at V and 8 bases at J, leaving 10 bases unmatched. CDR1 and CDR2 (germline): MNHEY, SMNVEV (reference sequence). In DNA form, the CDR3 reads TGTGCCAGCACCACGACAGGGCGTGAGGAAAAACTGTTTTTT. This sequence encodes CASTTTGREEKLFF.

This clonotype has ten or more counts. This chain uses TRBV4-3 with TRBJ2-7, with D uncertain. Germline V gene lookup returns CDR1 LGHNA and CDR2 YSLEER. The CDR3 loop spans 13 amino acids. With 0 bases removed from V and 3 bases from J, the gap between germline ends came to 6 bases. CDR3 amino acids: CASSQEVLYEQYF. The CDR3, as DNA: TGCGCCAGCAGCCAAGAGGTCCTCTACGAGCAGTACTTC.

This sequence joins TRBV6-2 or TRBV6-3 and TRBJ2-4; 7 bases match TRBD1. There are 11 residues in the CDR3. The germline V gene has CDR1 MNHEY and CDR2 SVGEGT. J was trimmed by 13 bases and V by 6 bases; bases with no gene match: 6. The CDR3 nucleotides are TGTGCCAGCAGCCGAGGGACAGAACAGTACTTC. It yields the protein CASSRGTEQYF.

The V call is TRBV6-6, the J call TRBJ2-3, with 12 bases lining up with TRBD2. The CDR3 totals 17 residues. Losses at the gene ends were 6 bases for V and 3 bases for J; bases not matched to a gene: 10. Germline assignment: CDR1 MNHNY and CDR2 SVGAGI (reference sequence). CDR3 bases: TGTGCCAGCAGCACTACGGTTGGACTAGCGGGGACAGATACGCAGTATTTT. This codes for CASSTTVGLAGTDTQYF.

This clonotype was seen many times. The chain employs TRBV27 and TRBJ1-6; D call uncertain. Trimming took off 3 bases at V and 5 bases at J, with 8 bases between the two ends. This CDR3 is 14 amino acids long. CDR1 is MNHEY, CDR2 SMNVEV, per germline (reference sequence). The CDR3 nucleotides read TGTGCCAGCAGTTTCGGCAGGAATAATTCACCCCTCCACTTT. This gives the protein CASSFGRNNSPLHF.

The rearrangement uses TRBV28 and TRBJ2-5; D may be TRBD1 or TRBD2 (5 bases each). Germline V lookup: CDR1 MDHEN, CDR2 SYDVKM. The CDR3 runs 15 residues. The V gene lost 6 bases and the J gene lost 2 bases, with 16 bases spanning the gap. CDR3 amino acids: CASSTTGTEQETQYF. CDR3 nucleotides: TGTGCCAGCAGCACTACCGGGACCGAGCAAGAGACCCAGTACTTC.

The table lists this clonotype with a few counts. The chain has TRBV29-1 and TRBJ2-5, with D unresolved. V lost 0 bases and J 2 bases, leaving 7 bases between the germline ends. The CDR3 loop spans 13 amino acids. CDR1 is SQVTM and CDR2 is ANQGSEA in the germline V gene. The CDR3 spells CSVEDTRQETQYF. DNA of the CDR3: TGCAGCGTTGAAGACACGCGACAAGAGACCCAGTACTTC. Variable domain in full (rest from reference TRBV29-1 and TRBJ2-5): SAVISQKPSRDICQRGTSLTIQCQVDSQVTMMFWYRQQPGQSLTLIATANQGSEATYESGFVIDKFPISRPNLTFSTLTVSNMSPEDSSIYLCSVEDTRQETQYFGPGTRLLVL.

This clonotype was seen a handful of times. This chain connects TRBV6-5 to TRBJ1-4; 11 bases map to TRBD1. Germline loops: CDR1 MNHEY, CDR2 SVGAGI. Trimming took 5 bases from V and 13 from J; bases not matched to a gene: 9. This CDR3 is 14 amino acids long. This CDR3 is CASSTPGQGAILFF. The DNA for the CDR3 is TGTGCCAGCAGTACCCCTGGACAGGGGGCTATACTGTTTTTT.

The CDR3 DNA is TGCAGTGCTAGTGAGGGTACCGGGGATTTGGGCACAGATACGCAGTATTTT. It specifies CSASEGTGDLGTDTQYF. V usage is TRBV20-1 and J usage is TRBJ2-3; TRBD2 is a possible D gene (5 bases). This CDR3 region has 17 residues. The V gene's germline CDR1 is DFQATT and CDR2 SNEGSKA (reference sequence). V lost 3 bases, J lost 1 base, and 20 bases lay in between.

The CDR3 nucleotides are TGTGCCAGCAGCCCCCAAGGGGCGGCATCTGGGGCCAACGTCCTGACTTTC. This translates into CASSPQGAASGANVLTF. The chain employs TRBV11-1 and TRBJ2-6; a weak D match, TRBD1 (5 bases). Germline assignment: CDR1 SGHAT and CDR2 FQDESV (reference sequence). Trimming took off 5 bases at V and 1 base at J, with 15 bases between the two ends. The length of the CDR3 is 17 residues.

This clonotype was seen many times. This chain uses TRBV29-1 with TRBJ1-2; D gene unclear. V lost 2 bases, J lost 4 bases, and 8 bases lay in between. The CDR3 is 12 residues long. Germline CDR1 is SQVTM and CDR2 is ANQGSEA. CDR3 nucleotides: TGCAGCGTTGAAACCAATCCCTATGGCTACACCTTC. It codes for CSVETNPYGYTF.

This clonotype was seen at least ten times. J is TRBJ1-1 and V is TRBV3-1; D unresolved. Trimming shortened V by 0 bases and J by 4 bases, and 0 bases separated the two germline ends. CDR1 and CDR2 (germline): LGHDT, YNNKEL (reference sequence). The length of the CDR3 is 11 residues. CDR3 residues: CASSQDTEAFF. The CDR3 DNA sequence: TGTGCCAGCAGCCAAGACACTGAAGCTTTCTTT. The full variable domain, rest sourced from reference TRBV3-1 and TRBJ1-1, is DTAVSQTPKYLVTQMGNDKSIKCEQNLGHDTMYWYKQDSKKFLKIMFSYNNKELIINETVPNRFSPKSPDKAHLNLHINSLELGDSAVYFCASSQDTEAFFGQGTRLTVV.

This clonotype has at least ten counts. This chain uses TRBV6-2 or TRBV6-3 with TRBJ2-5; tentative D call: TRBD2 (6 bases). V was cut by 5 bases and J by 2 bases, with 9 bases left in between. This CDR3 is built from 13 residues. Germline V gives CDR1 MNHEY, CDR2 SVGEGT. In DNA, the CDR3 is TGTGCCAGCAGTCCTAGCGAACAAGAGACCCAGTACTTC. Its translation is CASSPSEQETQYF.

CDR3 protein: CASSARTGRYNSPLHF. As DNA, the CDR3 is TGTGCCAGCAGCGCTAGGACAGGTCGCTATAATTCACCCCTCCACTTT. The V gene is TRBV3-1, the J gene TRBJ1-6; TRBD1 matches 7 bases. The CDR3 consists of 16 residues. Germline V gene sequence: CDR1 LGHDT, CDR2 YNNKEL (reference sequence). V trimming: 5 bases; J trimming: 3 bases; junction bases outside the gene matches: 7.

This clonotype was counted between two and nine times. The J gene is TRBJ2-4, the V gene TRBV10-3, with a weak D call TRBD2 (6 bases). Trimming pared 0 bases from V and 8 bases from J, leaving 14 bases between. This CDR3 comprises 15 residues. Germline-derived CDR1 and CDR2 are ENHRY and SYGVKD. CDR3: CAISESVQGGDIQYF. CDR3 bases: TGTGCCATCAGTGAGTCGGTCCAGGGAGGTGACATTCAGTACTTC.

This clonotype was detected only a few times. The chain joins TRBV3-1 to TRBJ2-5; D perhaps matches TRBD1 (5 bases). Germline CDR1 and CDR2: LGHDT and YNNKEL (reference sequence). This CDR3 is built from 15 residues. The germline V and J ends were trimmed by 1 base and 7 bases, with 16 bases remaining between them. CDR3 nucleotides: TGTGCCAGCAGCCAAGGGGTCGGGCCACAGGTGACCCAGTACTTC. Translation gives CASSQGVGPQVTQYF.

Many counts were recorded for this clonotype. This chain connects TRBV2 to TRBJ2-3, with no clear D. Germline lookup yields CDR1 SNHLY and CDR2 FYNNEI. V was shortened by 7 bases and J by 2 bases, with 19 bases between the two germline ends. CDR3 length: 16 residues. In nucleotides, the CDR3 is TGTGCCAGCACCGCCTTCGCCGCCGGTGACACAGATACGCAGTATTTT. It encodes CASTAFAAGDTDTQYF.

In its sample, this clonotype was seen many times. The rearrangement uses TRBV5-5 and TRBJ2-3; weak D call: TRBD2 (6 bases). The germline V gene has CDR1 SGHKS and CDR2 YYEKEE (reference sequence). This CDR3 spans 17 amino acids. V was pared by 0 bases and J by 1 base, with 15 bases between. CDR3 sequence (DNA): TGTGCCAGCAGCTTGGTTGGCAGGGAGGACGGCACAGATACGCAGTATTTT. This translates into CASSLVGREDGTDTQYF.

This clonotype was counted ten times or more. The V gene is TRBV7-2, the J gene TRBJ2-5, with 11 bases lining up with TRBD2. Germline V gives CDR1 SGHTA, CDR2 FQGNSA. The CDR3 totals 13 residues. V shed 3 bases, J shed 14 bases, and the junction held 8 bases outside the gene matches. CDR3 residues: CASSFTSGGPYYF. The CDR3 bases are TGTGCCAGCAGCTTCACTAGCGGGGGCCCGTATTACTTC.

This clonotype has a handful of counts. The CDR3 spells CSASAQNNEKLFF. The CDR3 DNA is TGCAGTGCTAGCGCACAGAATAATGAAAAACTGTTTTTT. The rearrangement joins TRBV20-1 to TRBJ1-4; D unresolved. V was shortened by 3 bases and J by 4 bases, with 9 bases between the two germline ends. Germline lookup yields CDR1 DFQATT and CDR2 SNEGSKA (reference sequence). The CDR3 is made up of 13 amino acids.

The chain employs TRBV4-3 and TRBJ2-1; D may be TRBD1 or TRBD2 (5 bases each). Deletions cut 2 bases from V and 5 bases from J, with 16 bases between. There are 16 residues in the CDR3. CDR1 is LGHNA and CDR2 is YSLEER in the germline V gene. The CDR3 loop reads CASSQRYRDPDNEQFF. Written as DNA, the CDR3 is TGCGCCAGCAGCCAAAGATACCGGGACCCTGACAATGAGCAGTTCTTC.

The rearrangement joins TRBV7-3 to TRBJ2-3; 9 nucleotides agree with TRBD1. The CDR3 has 16 amino acids. Germline V lookup: CDR1 SGHTA, CDR2 FQGTGA. V dropped 6 bases and J dropped 3; count of bases not matched to a gene: 10. The CDR3 coding sequence is TGTGCCAGCAGGTCCACAGGGGGCGCACGTACAGATACGCAGTATTTT. It codes for CASRSTGGARTDTQYF.

This clonotype has a count of ten or more. V usage is TRBV27 and J usage is TRBJ1-4; maybe TRBD1 (5 bases). Trimming shortened V by 8 bases and J by 7 bases, and 17 bases separated the two germline ends. The CDR3 contains 14 residues. Germline values: CDR1 MNHEY, CDR2 SMNVEV (reference sequence). The CDR3 nucleotides read TGTGCCAGCTCACGTAACATGGGGGGTGAAAAACTGTTTTTT. Amino acid sequence: CASSRNMGGEKLFF.

The V call is TRBV7-2, the J call TRBJ2-3; D is uncertain. This CDR3 contains 15 residues. Germline assignment: CDR1 SGHTA and CDR2 FQGNSA. The V end lost 2 bases, the J end lost 6 bases, and 15 bases lay between the germline ends. CDR3: CASSLLVQSLDTQYF. The CDR3 nucleotides read TGTGCCAGCAGCTTACTTGTGCAGAGCCTGGATACGCAGTATTTT.

In this sample, this clonotype turned up many times. This chain connects TRBV20-1 to TRBJ1-6; D might be TRBD1 (5 bases). Trimming shortened V by 5 bases and J by 11 bases, and 22 bases separated the two germline ends. CDR1 and CDR2 from the germline V gene are DFQATT and SNEGSKA (reference sequence). The CDR3 is 15 amino acids. CDR3 amino acids: CSAWRASRDETPLHF. DNA of the CDR3: TGCAGTGCTTGGCGCGCATCCAGGGACGAGACACCCCTCCACTTT.

This clonotype was observed a few times. DNA for the CDR3: TGCAGTGCTAGGCGAGCTTCCGCCGCAACTAATGAAAAACTGTTTTTT. Translating gives CSARRASAATNEKLFF. The chain uses TRBV20-1 and TRBJ1-4, with D uncertain. The CDR3 loop spans 16 amino acids. Trimming shortened V by 3 bases and J by 0 bases, and 14 bases separated the two germline ends. CDR1 is DFQATT, CDR2 SNEGSKA, per germline (reference sequence).

There are many counts of this clonotype. This rearrangement joins TRBV20-1 to TRBJ2-3; a possible D gene is TRBD2 (5 bases). Germline CDR1 reads DFQATT; CDR2 reads SNEGSKA (reference sequence). The CDR3 length is 14 residues. Trimming stripped 5 bases from V and 3 bases from J, with 15 bases between. CDR3 sequence (DNA): TGCAGTGCTGATCCATCGGGATTAACAGATACGCAGTATTTT. This sequence encodes CSADPSGLTDTQYF.

This clonotype turned up a few times. This chain uses TRBV5-1 with TRBJ2-5; 7 bases fit TRBD2. CDR3 length: 14 amino acids. The ends lost 2 bases at V and 1 base at J; junction bases unmatched: 2. CDR1 is SGHRS, CDR2 YFSETQ, per germline. The CDR3 nucleotides read TGCGCCAGCAGCTTCTCTAGCGGCCAAGAGACCCAGTACTTC. Protein: CASSFSSGQETQYF.